This TCR beta chain appears in the sequencing data of a study of response to subunit inactivated influenza vaccine. TCRdb reanalysed the RT-PCR reads using MiXCR and keeps one entry per CDR3 protein. The sample shows some 500,000 distinct CDR3 sequences, about 25% of them seen only once. As to this clonotype: The antigen remains undetermined.

Germline V gives CDR1 LGHDT, CDR2 YNNKEL (reference sequence). Trimming took off 5 bases at V and 10 bases at J, with 15 bases between the two ends. This CDR3 region has 13 residues. General study results and limits: The authors proposed limited new T cell recruitment per seasonal influenza vaccination.

The chain employs TRBV3-1 and TRBJ2-1; D ambiguous. The material sequenced was CD4+ T cells sorted from PBMCs, taken around 5 days after vaccination. The receptor was derived from a man aged 45-60 years who received an inactivated influenza vaccine. The CDR3 region has the DNA TGTGCCAGCAGCTTCATAGATTCAGGCGAGCAGTTCTTC. This gives the protein CASSFIDSGEQFF.